These 30 T cell receptor beta chains share one sample of origin, sequenced in a study of cytomegalovirus exposure and HLA in healthy donors. In the PCR, 60 Vbeta and 13 Jbeta primers were used. The table came from immunoSEQ multiplex PCR; TCRdb's copy has only in-frame clones and leaves some out. The sample holds 110,000 to 150,000 clones, 70% seen once. The source material was PBMCs. The receptors derive from a woman aged 25 to 39 in good health and CMV-seronegative.

This chain links TRBV19 with TRBJ1-5, with a tentative D call TRBD1 (5 bases). V was cut by 5 bases and J by 4 bases, with 18 bases left in between. CDR3 length equals 16 residues. The germline V gene has CDR1 LNHDA and CDR2 SQIVND (reference sequence). Here the CDR3 reads CASSPDHRSGNQPQHF. The CDR3 DNA reads TGTGCCAGTAGTCCAGACCACAGGAGTGGGAATCAGCCCCAGCATTTT. Looking up the rest from reference TRBV19 and TRBJ1-5 gives the full variable domain: DGGITQSPKYLFRKEGQNVTLSCEQNLNHDAMYWYRQDPGQGLRLIYYSQIVNDFQKGDIAEGYSVSREKKESFPLTVTSAQKNPTAFYLCASSPDHRSGNQPQHFGDGTRLSIL.

V and J are TRBV23-1 and TRBJ2-1, with 9 bases lining up with TRBD1. TRBV23-1 is an ORF; its function is uncertain. The CDR3 sequence is 23 residues long. V dropped 4 bases and J dropped 3; count of bases not matched to a gene: 28. DNA for the CDR3: TGCGCCAGCAGTCCGCGAGAGGGACAGGGCAAACCAAGCCTGGGGAGGGACTACAATGAGCAGTTCTTC. Translation gives CASSPREGQGKPSLGRDYNEQFF.

The genes are TRBV11-1 and TRBJ2-1; possible D gene TRBD1, 5 bases. Per germline, CDR1 SGHAT and CDR2 FQDESV (reference sequence). There are 15 residues in the CDR3. V was trimmed by 5 bases and J by 0 bases, leaving 11 bases between them. CDR3 sequence reads: CASSEGVSSYNEQFF. Written as DNA, the CDR3 is TGTGCCAGCAGCGAAGGGGTAAGCTCCTACAATGAGCAGTTCTTC.

The chain uses TRBV28 and TRBJ1-2; TRBD1 aligns across 9 bases. The CDR3 spans 13 residues. The ends lost 4 bases at V and 4 bases at J; junction bases unmatched: 1. Germline lookup yields CDR1 MDHEN and CDR2 SYDVKM. The CDR3 DNA is TGTGCCAGCAGTTGGACAGGGGTCTATGGCTACACCTTC. This encodes CASSWTGVYGYTF.

Only one count was recorded for this clone. The chain couples TRBV30 to TRBJ1-3; tentative D call: TRBD1 (6 bases). Germline V gene sequence: CDR1 GTSNPN, CDR2 SVGIG (reference sequence). V shed 1 base and J shed 4 bases, with 11 bases lying between them. The CDR3 covers 14 residues. CDR3 nucleotides: TGTGCCTGGAGTGACAGGGCCGGCGGAAACACCATATATTTT. Translated, it gives CAWSDRAGGNTIYF.

This chain joins TRBV5-1 and TRBJ2-1; D is perhaps TRBD1 (5 bases). CDR1 and CDR2 from the germline V gene are SGHRS and YFSETQ. Trimming shortened V by 0 bases and J by 2 bases, and 9 bases separated the two germline ends. The CDR3 is 15 residues long. The CDR3 DNA sequence: TGCGCCAGCAGCTTGGAAGGACAACCCTACAATGAGCAGTTCTTC. Protein: CASSLEGQPYNEQFF.

This clone was seen only once. The chain combines TRBV6-4 with TRBJ2-3, with no clear D. CDR1 and CDR2 from the germline V gene are MRHNA and SNTAGT. There are 13 residues in the CDR3. V shed 6 bases and J shed 0 bases, with 7 bases lying between them. This CDR3 reads CASSRESTDTQYF. The CDR3 nucleotides read TGTGCCAGCAGCCGCGAGAGCACAGATACGCAGTATTTT.

The chain links TRBV19 to TRBJ2-5; TRBD2 matches at 9 bases. The trim removed 4 bases at V and 6 bases at J, leaving 6 bases unmatched. The CDR3 has 14 amino acids. Germline-derived CDR1 and CDR2 are LNHDA and SQIVND (reference sequence). The CDR3 nucleotides are TGTGCCAGTAGTAGTGCGGGAGGGAGGAAGACCCAGTACTTC. Its translation is CASSSAGGRKTQYF.

The chain couples TRBV4-1 to TRBJ1-5; the match to TRBD1 covers 9 bases. The junction had 14 bases not matched to a gene; V was cut back by 4 bases and J by 4 bases. The CDR3 runs 18 residues. Germline CDR1 MGHRA, CDR2 YSYEKL. The CDR3 DNA follows: TGCGCCAGCAGCCGGTTTCCGGGACAGGGTACCTCAAATCAGCCCCAGCATTTT. It specifies CASSRFPGQGTSNQPQHF.

V gene TRBV28 combines with J gene TRBJ1-5; D gene unclear. This CDR3 has 12 residues. V was cut by 6 bases and J by 9 bases, with 12 bases left in between. From germline, CDR1 is MDHEN and CDR2 SYDVKM. CDR3 in amino acids: CASRPRPGPQHF. The CDR3 DNA reads TGTGCCAGCAGACCTCGTCCGGGGCCCCAGCATTTT. The whole variable domain, filled in from reference TRBV28 and TRBJ1-5, reads DVKVTQSSRYLVKRTGEKVFLECVQDMDHENMFWYRQDPGLGLRLIYFSYDVKMKEKGDIPEGYSVSREKKERFSLILESASTNQTSMYLCASRPRPGPQHFGDGTRLSIL.

The rearrangement links TRBV7-2 to TRBJ2-2; TRBD2 might be the D (5 bases). V dropped 2 bases and J dropped 5 bases, with 12 bases sitting between them. The CDR3 runs 15 residues. Germline lookup yields CDR1 SGHTA and CDR2 FQGNSA. The CDR3 is CASSLQSTGTGELFF. In DNA form, the CDR3 reads TGTGCCAGCAGCTTACAAAGCACGGGGACCGGGGAGCTGTTTTTT.

The genes are TRBV6-1 and TRBJ2-5, with 7 bases matching TRBD1. This CDR3 has 12 amino acids. Germline V gene sequence: CDR1 MNHNS, CDR2 SASEGT. J was trimmed by 14 bases and V by 7 bases; bases with no gene match: 13. CDR3: CASNGQDLHHYF. The CDR3 DNA follows: TGTGCCAGCAACGGACAGGACCTCCACCACTACTTC.

J is TRBJ1-3 and V is TRBV18, with TRBD1 identical over 7 bases. This CDR3 region has 16 residues. V lost 3 bases and J lost 4; bases outside the gene matches: 9. CDR1 KGHSH and CDR2 LQKENI come from the germline V gene. DNA of the CDR3: TGTGCCAGCTCACCTCAGGGGGTAGAAACCGGAAACACCATATATTTT. It encodes CASSPQGVETGNTIYF.

CDR3 amino acids: CASTKDSSSGNTIYF. The CDR3 DNA reads TGCGCCAGCACTAAGGACAGTAGCTCTGGAAACACCATATATTTT. The rearrangement uses TRBV5-1 and TRBJ1-3; D perhaps matches TRBD1 (6 bases). The CDR3 covers 15 residues. Trimming cost V 6 bases and J 0 bases, with 13 bases left between them. Germline CDR1 is SGHRS and CDR2 is YFSETQ.

This clone was detected only once. V is TRBV6-5 and J is TRBJ2-3; 10 bases are shared with TRBD1. The J segment lost 5 bases and the V segment lost 4 bases, leaving 3 bases of the junction unmatched. The germline V gene encodes CDR1 MNHEY and CDR2 SVGAGI. There are 14 residues in the CDR3. In DNA form, the CDR3 reads TGTGCCAGCAGTTCGACAGGGGGCAAAGATACGCAGTATTTT. It encodes CASSSTGGKDTQYF.

V and J are TRBV6-1 and TRBJ1-2; possible D gene TRBD1, 5 bases. The CDR3 extends over 15 amino acids. Germline assignment: CDR1 MNHNS and CDR2 SASEGT. V was clipped by 5 bases and J by 5 bases, with 18 bases between them. The CDR3 coding sequence is TGTGCCAGCAGTTCTGACAGCCGATTTGGGTATGGCTACACCTTC. Its protein product is CASSSDSRFGYGYTF.

This clone was recorded at least ten times. The chain employs TRBV10-3 and TRBJ1-1; no reliable D call. The germline CDR1 and CDR2 sequences are ENHRY and SYGVKD. V was clipped by 2 bases and J by 3 bases, with 13 bases between them. This CDR3 is built from 15 residues. The CDR3 loop reads CAISEMRQRDTEAFF. CDR3 in DNA: TGTGCCATCAGTGAGATGCGGCAGCGAGACACTGAAGCTTTCTTT.

This clone was found a few times. The rearrangement uses TRBV4-1 and TRBJ1-1; possible D gene TRBD1, 5 bases. Trimming removed 1 base at V and 11 bases at J, with 23 bases between. The CDR3 loop spans 16 amino acids. Germline V gives CDR1 MGHRA, CDR2 YSYEKL. The CDR3 nucleotides are TGCGCCAGCAGCCAAGGCGCGGGGGTTGGTCGTGCTGGGGCTTTCTTT. Its translation is CASSQGAGVGRAGAFF.

The chain combines TRBV27 with TRBJ2-3, with TRBD1 as a possible D gene (6 bases). Germline V gives CDR1 MNHEY, CDR2 SMNVEV (reference sequence). Trimming left V 5 bases short and J 1 base short, with 13 bases between. This CDR3 has 15 residues. The CDR3 loop is CASSLRGMGTDTQYF. The CDR3 DNA is TGTGCCAGCAGTCTCAGGGGAATGGGCACAGATACGCAGTATTTT.

This chain uses TRBV2 with TRBJ1-5; 7 bases are shared with TRBD1. With 6 bases clipped from V and 0 bases from J, the junction kept 5 bases outside the gene matches. Germline CDR1 SNHLY, CDR2 FYNNEI. The CDR3 is 15 residues long. CDR3 bases: TGTGCCAGCAGGGGGACAGATTATAGCAATCAGCCCCAGCATTTT. Protein sequence: CASRGTDYSNQPQHF.

The chain combines TRBV28 with TRBJ1-5; D might be TRBD1 (5 bases). The germline V gene has CDR1 MDHEN and CDR2 SYDVKM. The germline V and J ends were trimmed by 3 bases and 5 bases, with 17 bases remaining between them. The CDR3 contains 16 residues. In nucleotides, the CDR3 is TGTGCCAGCAGTTTTCGCCCGGGGCGGGGTCATCAGCCCCAGCATTTT. Protein product: CASSFRPGRGHQPQHF. Complete variable domain (other parts from reference TRBV28 and TRBJ1-5): DVKVTQSSRYLVKRTGEKVFLECVQDMDHENMFWYRQDPGLGLRLIYFSYDVKMKEKGDIPEGYSVSREKKERFSLILESASTNQTSMYLCASSFRPGRGHQPQHFGDGTRLSIL.

The rearrangement links TRBV11-2 to TRBJ1-1; D gene unclear. Germline CDR1 and CDR2: SGHAT and FQNNGV. Trimming removed 3 bases from V and 4 bases from J, with 15 bases in between. The CDR3 covers 15 residues. The CDR3 DNA sequence: TGTGCCAGCAGCTTCCCTTTGACCGCGGGCACTGAAGCTTTCTTT. It translates to CASSFPLTAGTEAFF.

This clone has only one observation. The chain has TRBV29-1 and TRBJ1-2; 9 nucleotides match TRBD1. Germline V CDR1 and CDR2: SQVTM, ANQGSEA. The CDR3 loop spans 12 amino acids. The DNA of the CDR3 is TGCGGAGATGGGGGACAGGGCCGCCCCTTCACCTTC. Translated, it gives CGDGGQGRPFTF.

The chain has TRBV18 and TRBJ2-1; 7 bases are shared with TRBD1. J gave up 6 bases and V 8 bases, and 10 bases lay outside the gene matches. The CDR3 contains 14 residues. Germline CDR1 is KGHSH and CDR2 is LQKENI. The CDR3 region is CASRTTGSRNEQFF. The CDR3 nucleotides are TGTGCCAGCCGGACGACAGGGAGTCGCAATGAGCAGTTCTTC.

The rearrangement uses TRBV5-4 and TRBJ2-4; 10 bases are shared with TRBD2. The germline gives CDR1 SGHNT, CDR2 YYREEE (reference sequence). J lost 5 bases, V lost 0 bases, and 8 bases had no gene match. The CDR3 contains 17 residues. The CDR3 is CASSLGGAGGPQNIQYF. The DNA of the CDR3 is TGTGCCAGCAGCTTGGGAGGAGCGGGGGGGCCGCAAAACATTCAGTACTTC.

This clone was seen a few times. The chain employs TRBV20-1 and TRBJ2-7; the D gene is possibly TRBD2 (6 bases). Looked up from germline, CDR1 is DFQATT and CDR2 is SNEGSKA (reference sequence). The CDR3 runs 11 residues. The V gene lost 3 bases and the J gene lost 3 bases, with 6 bases spanning the gap. The CDR3 sequence: CSASGSYEQYF. Here the CDR3 DNA reads TGCAGTGCTAGCGGGAGCTACGAGCAGTACTTC.

This chain joins TRBV6-5 and TRBJ2-5; 7 bases agree with TRBD1. CDR3 size: 13 residues. CDR1 MNHEY and CDR2 SVGAGI come from the germline V gene. Trimming took 3 bases from V and 5 from J; bases not matched to a gene: 3. The CDR3 sequence is CASSYIRGETQYF. Written as DNA, the CDR3 is TGTGCCAGCAGTTATATCAGGGGGGAGACCCAGTACTTC.

The V and J genes are TRBV28 and TRBJ2-7; 16 bases map to TRBD2. Germline V CDR1 and CDR2: MDHEN, SYDVKM. Trimming removed 4 bases from V and 6 bases from J; junction bases left unmatched: 18. The CDR3 is 20 residues long. CDR3 in amino acids: CASSYSGLAGGPGGASEQYF. CDR3 nucleotides: TGTGCCAGCAGTTACTCGGGACTAGCGGGAGGGCCGGGTGGTGCATCCGAGCAGTACTTC.

The genes are TRBV6-5 and TRBJ2-1; 11 bases match TRBD2. The CDR3 runs 16 residues. Germline V gives CDR1 MNHEY, CDR2 SVGAGI. J was trimmed by 6 bases and V by 4 bases; bases with no gene match: 8. In DNA, the CDR3 is TGTGCCAGCAGTTCCGTAGCGGGAGGGCCTTTCAATGAGCAGTTCTTC. Amino acid sequence: CASSSVAGGPFNEQFF.

This chain links TRBV28 with TRBJ2-7; no definite D call. CDR3 length: 14 amino acids. V lost 2 bases, J lost 7 bases, and 15 bases lay in between. Germline CDR1 is MDHEN and CDR2 is SYDVKM. Here the CDR3 DNA reads TGTGCCAGCAGTTTAGGGCCGTCCCGTTGGGAGCAGTACTTC. Its translation: CASSLGPSRWEQYF.